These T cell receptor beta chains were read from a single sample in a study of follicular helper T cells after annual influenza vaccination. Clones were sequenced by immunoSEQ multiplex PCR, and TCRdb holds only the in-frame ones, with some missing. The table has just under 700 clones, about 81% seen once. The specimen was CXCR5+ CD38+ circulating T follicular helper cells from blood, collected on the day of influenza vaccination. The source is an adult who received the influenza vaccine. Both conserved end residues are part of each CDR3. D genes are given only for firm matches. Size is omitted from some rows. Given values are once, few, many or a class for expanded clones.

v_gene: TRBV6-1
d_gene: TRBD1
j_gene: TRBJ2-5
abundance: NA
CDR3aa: CASSEVGTGGRETQYF
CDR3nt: TGTGCCAGCAGTGAAGTTGGGACAGGGGGCCGGGAGACCCAGTACTTC

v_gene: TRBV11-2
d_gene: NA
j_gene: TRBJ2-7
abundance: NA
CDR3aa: CASSPGTTYEQYF
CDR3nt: TGTGCCAGCAGCCCAGGGACAACCTACGAGCAGTACTTC

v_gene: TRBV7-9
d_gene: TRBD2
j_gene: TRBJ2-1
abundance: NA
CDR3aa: CASSLARGGFYNEQFF
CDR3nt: TGTGCCAGCAGCTTGGCGCGGGGGGGCTTTTACAATGAGCAGTTCTTC

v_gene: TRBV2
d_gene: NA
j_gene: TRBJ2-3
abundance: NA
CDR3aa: CASQNERALTDTQYF
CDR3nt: TGTGCCAGCCAAAATGAGCGGGCCCTCACAGATACGCAGTATTTT

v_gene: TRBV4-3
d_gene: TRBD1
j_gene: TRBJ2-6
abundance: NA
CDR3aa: CASSPQTGETSGANVLTF
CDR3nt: TGCGCCAGCAGCCCGCAGACAGGGGAAACCTCTGGGGCCAACGTCCTGACTTTC

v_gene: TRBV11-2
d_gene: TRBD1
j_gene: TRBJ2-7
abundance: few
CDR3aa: CASSLVGTGVPNQQYF
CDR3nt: TGTGCCAGCAGCTTAGTTGGGACAGGGGTTCCTAATCAGCAGTACTTC

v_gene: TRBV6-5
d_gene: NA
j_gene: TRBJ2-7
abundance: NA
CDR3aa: CASRIGKLYEQYF
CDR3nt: TGTGCCAGCAGGATTGGAAAACTCTACGAGCAGTACTTC

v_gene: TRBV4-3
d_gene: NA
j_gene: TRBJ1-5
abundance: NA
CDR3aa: CASSQEFGDWGNQPQHF
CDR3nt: TGCGCCAGCAGCCAAGAATTTGGTGATTGGGGCAATCAGCCCCAGCATTTT

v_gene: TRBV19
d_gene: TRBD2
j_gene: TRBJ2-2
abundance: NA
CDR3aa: CASSTLAGMNTGELFF
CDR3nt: TGTGCCAGTAGTACGTTAGCGGGGATGAACACCGGGGAGCTGTTTTTT

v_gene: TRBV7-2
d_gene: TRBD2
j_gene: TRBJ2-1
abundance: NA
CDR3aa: CASSLAGGYYNEQFF
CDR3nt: TGTGCCAGCAGTTTAGCGGGGGGATACTACAATGAGCAGTTCTTC

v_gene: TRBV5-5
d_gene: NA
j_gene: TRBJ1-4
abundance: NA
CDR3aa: CASSGAQGTTNEKLFF
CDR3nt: TGTGCCAGCAGCGGTGCCCAGGGGACAACTAATGAAAAACTGTTTTTT

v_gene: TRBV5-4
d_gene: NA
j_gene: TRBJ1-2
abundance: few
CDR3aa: CASSLTGIGYTF
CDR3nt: TGTGCCAGCAGCTTAACAGGGATTGGCTACACCTTC